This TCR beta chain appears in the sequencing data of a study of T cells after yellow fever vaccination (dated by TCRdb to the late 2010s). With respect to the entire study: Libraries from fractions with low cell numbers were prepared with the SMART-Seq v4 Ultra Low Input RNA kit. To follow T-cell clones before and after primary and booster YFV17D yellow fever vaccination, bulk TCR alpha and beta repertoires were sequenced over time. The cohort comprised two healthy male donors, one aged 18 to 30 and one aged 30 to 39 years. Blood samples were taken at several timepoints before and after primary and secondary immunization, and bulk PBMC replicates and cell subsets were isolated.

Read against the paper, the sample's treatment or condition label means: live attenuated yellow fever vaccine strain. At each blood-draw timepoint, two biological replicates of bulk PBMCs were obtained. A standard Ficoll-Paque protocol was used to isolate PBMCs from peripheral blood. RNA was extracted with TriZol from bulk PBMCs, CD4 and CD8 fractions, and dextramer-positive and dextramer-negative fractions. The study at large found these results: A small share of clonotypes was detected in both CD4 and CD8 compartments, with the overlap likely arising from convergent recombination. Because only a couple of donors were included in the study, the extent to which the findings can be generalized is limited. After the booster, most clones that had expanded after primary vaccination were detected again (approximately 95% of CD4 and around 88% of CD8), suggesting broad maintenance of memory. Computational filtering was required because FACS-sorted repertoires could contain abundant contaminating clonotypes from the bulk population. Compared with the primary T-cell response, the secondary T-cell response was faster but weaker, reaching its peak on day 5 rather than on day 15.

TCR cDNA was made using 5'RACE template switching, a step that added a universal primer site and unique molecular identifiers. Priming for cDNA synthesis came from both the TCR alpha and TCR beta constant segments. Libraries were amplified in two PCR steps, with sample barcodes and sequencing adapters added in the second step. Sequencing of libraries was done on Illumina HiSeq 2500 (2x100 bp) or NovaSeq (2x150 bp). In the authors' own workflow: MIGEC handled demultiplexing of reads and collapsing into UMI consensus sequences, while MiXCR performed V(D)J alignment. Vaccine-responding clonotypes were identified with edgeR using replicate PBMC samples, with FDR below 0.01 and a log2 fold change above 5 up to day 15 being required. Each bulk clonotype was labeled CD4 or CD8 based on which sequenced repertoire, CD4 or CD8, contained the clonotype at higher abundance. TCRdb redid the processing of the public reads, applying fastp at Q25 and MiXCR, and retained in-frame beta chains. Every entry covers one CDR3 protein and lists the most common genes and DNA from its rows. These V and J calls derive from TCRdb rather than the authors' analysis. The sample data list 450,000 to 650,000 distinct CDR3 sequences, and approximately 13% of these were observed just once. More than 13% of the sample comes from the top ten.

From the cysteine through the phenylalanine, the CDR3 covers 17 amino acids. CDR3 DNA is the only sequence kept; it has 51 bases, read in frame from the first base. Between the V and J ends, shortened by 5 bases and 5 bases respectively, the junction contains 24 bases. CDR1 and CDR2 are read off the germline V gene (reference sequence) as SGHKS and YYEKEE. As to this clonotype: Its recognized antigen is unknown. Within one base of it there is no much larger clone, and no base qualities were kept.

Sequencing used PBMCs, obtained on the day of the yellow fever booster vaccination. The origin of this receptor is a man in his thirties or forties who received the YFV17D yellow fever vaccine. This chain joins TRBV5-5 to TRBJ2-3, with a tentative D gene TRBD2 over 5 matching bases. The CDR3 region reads CASSQVLVRTEQDTQYF. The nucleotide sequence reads TGTGCCAGCAGTCAAGTACTAGTAAGGACTGAACAAGATACGCAGTATTTT.